This TCR beta chain was retrieved from a study of identical twins. Overall study results and limits: Invariant T cells like MAIT and iNKT could partly confound the zero-insertion analyses. For cord blood, abundant beta clonotypes had fewer insertions, unlike memory repertoires, which showed none. Among out-of-frame alpha sequences shared by twins, low generation probability occurred in excess.

Germline loops: CDR1 SGHDT, CDR2 YYEEEE. The V gene lost 2 bases and the J gene lost 4 bases, with 10 bases spanning the gap. The CDR3 length is 13 residues. One entry per CDR3 protein, called by TCRdb with MiXCR from the 5' RACE reads. The table lists fewer than 250,000 distinct CDR3 sequences, approximately 7.9% of them singletons, with about 5.8% in the top ten. About this clonotype itself: The antigen remains unidentified.

The same data also went into a second study, on yellow fever vaccine responses in identical twins. That paper adds: The T cell response to vaccination in identical twins was reportedly partly convergent and partly personalized.

Sample: CD8+ T cells sorted from blood. The clonotype comes from a woman aged 18-29 years in good health. This chain joins TRBV5-6 and TRBJ2-7, with no clear D. CDR3 amino acids: CASSFGVKYEQYF. The DNA of the CDR3 is TGTGCCAGCAGCTTTGGGGTTAAGTACGAGCAGTACTTC.